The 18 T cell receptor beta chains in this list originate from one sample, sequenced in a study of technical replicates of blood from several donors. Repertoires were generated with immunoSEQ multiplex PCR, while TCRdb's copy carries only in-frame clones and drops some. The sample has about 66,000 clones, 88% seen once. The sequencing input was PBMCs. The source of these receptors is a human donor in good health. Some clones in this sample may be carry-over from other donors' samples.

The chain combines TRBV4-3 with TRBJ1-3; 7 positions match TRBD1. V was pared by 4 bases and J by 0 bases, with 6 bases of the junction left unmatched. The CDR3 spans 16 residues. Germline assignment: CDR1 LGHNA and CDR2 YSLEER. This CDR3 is CASSPSRTGSGNTIYF. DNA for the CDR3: TGCGCCAGCAGCCCTTCTCGGACAGGCTCTGGAAACACCATATATTTT.

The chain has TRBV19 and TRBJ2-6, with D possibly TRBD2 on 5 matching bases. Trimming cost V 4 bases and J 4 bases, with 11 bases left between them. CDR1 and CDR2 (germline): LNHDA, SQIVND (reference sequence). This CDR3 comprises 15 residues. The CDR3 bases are TGTGCCAGTAGTACCGGAGGTTTGGGGGCCAACGTCCTGACTTTC. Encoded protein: CASSTGGLGANVLTF.

Written as DNA, the CDR3 is TGTGCCAGCAGCCCCAGCACGGGGGTAAAAGAGACCCAGTACTTC. Translation: CASSPSTGVKETQYF. The chain employs TRBV7-2 and TRBJ2-5; perhaps TRBD2 as D (6 bases). CDR3 length equals 15 residues. Trimming removed 5 bases from V and 3 bases from J, with 16 bases in between. Germline V gene sequence: CDR1 SGHTA, CDR2 FQGNSA.

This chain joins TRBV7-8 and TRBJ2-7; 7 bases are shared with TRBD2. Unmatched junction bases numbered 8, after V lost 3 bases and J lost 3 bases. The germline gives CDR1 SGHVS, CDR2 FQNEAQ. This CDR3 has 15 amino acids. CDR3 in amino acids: CASSLGSSGLYEQYF. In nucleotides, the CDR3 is TGTGCCAGCAGCTTGGGATCTAGCGGACTCTACGAGCAGTACTTC.

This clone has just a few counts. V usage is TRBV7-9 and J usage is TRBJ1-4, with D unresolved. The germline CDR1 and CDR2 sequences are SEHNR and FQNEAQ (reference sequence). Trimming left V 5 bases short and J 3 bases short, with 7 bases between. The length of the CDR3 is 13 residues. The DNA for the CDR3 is TGTGCCAGCAGCCGCGGAGCTAATGAAAAACTGTTTTTT. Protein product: CASSRGANEKLFF.

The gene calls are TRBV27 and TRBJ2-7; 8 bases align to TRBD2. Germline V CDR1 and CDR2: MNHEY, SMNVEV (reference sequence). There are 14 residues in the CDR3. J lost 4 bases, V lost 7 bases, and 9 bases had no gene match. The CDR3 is CASMSWSGSYEQYF. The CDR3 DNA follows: TGTGCCAGCATGTCGTGGAGCGGGAGTTACGAGCAGTACTTC.

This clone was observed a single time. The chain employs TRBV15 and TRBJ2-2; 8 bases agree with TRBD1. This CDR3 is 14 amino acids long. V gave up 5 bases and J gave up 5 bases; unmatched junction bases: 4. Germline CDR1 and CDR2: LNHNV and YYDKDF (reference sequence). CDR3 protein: CATSGGQETGELFF. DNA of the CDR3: TGTGCCACCAGCGGGGGACAGGAGACCGGGGAGCTGTTTTTT.

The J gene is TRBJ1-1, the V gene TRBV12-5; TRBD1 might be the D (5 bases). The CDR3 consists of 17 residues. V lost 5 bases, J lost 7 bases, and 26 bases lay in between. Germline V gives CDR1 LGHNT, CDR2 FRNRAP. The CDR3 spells CASGPPLWEGLFGEAFF. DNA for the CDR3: TGTGCTAGTGGTCCCCCCTTGTGGGAGGGGCTATTCGGTGAAGCTTTCTTT. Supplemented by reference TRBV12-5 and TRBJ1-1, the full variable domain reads DARVTQTPRHKVTEMGQEVTMRCQPILGHNTVFWYRQTMMQGLELLAYFRNRAPLDDSGMPKDRFSAEMPDATLATLKIQPSEPRDSAVYFCASGPPLWEGLFGEAFFGQGTRLTVV.

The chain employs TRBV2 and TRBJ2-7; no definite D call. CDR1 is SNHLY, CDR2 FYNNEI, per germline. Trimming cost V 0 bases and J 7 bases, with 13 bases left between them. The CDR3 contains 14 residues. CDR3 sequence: CASSEASQSGEQYF. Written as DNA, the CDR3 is TGTGCCAGCAGTGAAGCGAGTCAGTCGGGTGAGCAGTACTTC.

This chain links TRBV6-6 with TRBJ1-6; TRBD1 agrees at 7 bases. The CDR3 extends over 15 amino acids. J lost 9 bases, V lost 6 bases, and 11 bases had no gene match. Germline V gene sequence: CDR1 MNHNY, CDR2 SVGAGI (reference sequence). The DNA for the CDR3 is TGTGCCAGCAGACAAACCCGACAGGGACGTTCACCCCTCCACTTT. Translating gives CASRQTRQGRSPLHF.

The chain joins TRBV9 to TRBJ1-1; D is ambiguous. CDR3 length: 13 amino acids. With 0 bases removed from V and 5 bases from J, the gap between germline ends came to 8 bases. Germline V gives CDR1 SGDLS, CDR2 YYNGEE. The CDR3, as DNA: TGTGCCAGCAGCGTAGATGGAGAAACTGAAGCTTTCTTT. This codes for CASSVDGETEAFF.

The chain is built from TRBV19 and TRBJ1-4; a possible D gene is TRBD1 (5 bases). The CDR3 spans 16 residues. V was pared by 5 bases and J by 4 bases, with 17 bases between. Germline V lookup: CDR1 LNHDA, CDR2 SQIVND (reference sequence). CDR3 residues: CASSSPRGTFNEKLFF. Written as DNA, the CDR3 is TGTGCCAGTAGTTCCCCTCGGGGGACCTTTAATGAAAAACTGTTTTTT.

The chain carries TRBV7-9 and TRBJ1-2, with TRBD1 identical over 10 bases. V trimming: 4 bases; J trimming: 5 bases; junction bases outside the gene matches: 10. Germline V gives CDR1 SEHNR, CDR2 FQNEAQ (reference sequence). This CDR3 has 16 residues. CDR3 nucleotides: TGTGCCAGCAGCTCGTCGTGGGACAGGGGAGGGTATGGCTACACCTTC. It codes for CASSSSWDRGGYGYTF.

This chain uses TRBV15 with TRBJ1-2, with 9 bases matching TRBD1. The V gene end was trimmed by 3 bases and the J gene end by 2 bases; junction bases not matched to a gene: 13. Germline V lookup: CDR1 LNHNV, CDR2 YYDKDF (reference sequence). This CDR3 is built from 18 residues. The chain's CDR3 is CATSSTMTGGTMNYGYTF. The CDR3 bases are TGTGCCACCAGCAGTACAATGACAGGGGGTACTATGAACTATGGCTACACCTTC.

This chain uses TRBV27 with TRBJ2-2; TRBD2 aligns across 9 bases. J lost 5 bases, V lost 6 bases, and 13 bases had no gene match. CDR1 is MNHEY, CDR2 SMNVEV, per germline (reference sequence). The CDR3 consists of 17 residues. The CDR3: CASRGAGSGGQTGELFF. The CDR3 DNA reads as TGTGCCAGCAGGGGGGCCGGTAGCGGGGGACAAACCGGGGAGCTGTTTTTT.

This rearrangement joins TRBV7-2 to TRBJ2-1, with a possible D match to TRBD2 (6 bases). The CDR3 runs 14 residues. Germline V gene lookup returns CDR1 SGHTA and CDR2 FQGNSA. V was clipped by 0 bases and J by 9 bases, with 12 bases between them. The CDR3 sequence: CASSLARRLGEQFF. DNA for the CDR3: TGTGCCAGCAGCTTAGCGCGGAGACTAGGTGAGCAGTTCTTC.

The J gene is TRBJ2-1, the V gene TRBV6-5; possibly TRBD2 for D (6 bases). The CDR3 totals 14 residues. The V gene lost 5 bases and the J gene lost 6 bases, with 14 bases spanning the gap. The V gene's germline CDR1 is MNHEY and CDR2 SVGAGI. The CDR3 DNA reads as TGTGCCAGCAGTCAAGGACTAACCCTCAATGAGCAGTTCTTC. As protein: CASSQGLTLNEQFF.

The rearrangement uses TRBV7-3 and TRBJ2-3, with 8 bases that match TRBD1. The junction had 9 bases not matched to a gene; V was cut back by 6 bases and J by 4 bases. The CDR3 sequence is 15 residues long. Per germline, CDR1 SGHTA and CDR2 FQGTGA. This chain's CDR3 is CASRQGQGWADTQYF. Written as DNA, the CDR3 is TGTGCCAGCAGGCAAGGACAGGGATGGGCAGATACGCAGTATTTT.